The 23 T cell receptor beta chains presented below share a single source sample, sequenced in a study of human T cells and chemical hapten exposure. TCRdb re-analysed the RACE reads in MiXCR, keeping a single row per CDR3 protein. This table has roughly 69,000 distinct CDR3 sequences, about a tenth appearing once. The time point: patch test 2, 6 weeks after DPC sensitization. The treatment is: therapeutic diphenylcyclopropenone sensitization with weekly scalp DPC. The specimen comprised whole blood, sampled in connection with sensitization to the hapten diphenylcyclopropenone (DPC). These receptors came from a woman aged 50 to 60 with alopecia areata. Some clones in this sample may be carry-over from other donors' samples.

This clonotype was observed a handful of times. V usage is TRBV3-1 and J usage is TRBJ2-2, with 12 nucleotides matching TRBD2. CDR3 size: 16 residues. Germline CDR1 reads LGHDT; CDR2 reads YNNKEL (reference sequence). Losses at the gene ends were 4 bases for V and 6 bases for J; bases not matched to a gene: 6. The CDR3 coding sequence is TGTGCCAGCAGCCGCCGACTAGCGGGAGAGTCCGGGGAGCTGTTTTTT. Protein: CASSRRLAGESGELFF.

This clonotype was seen at least ten times. The J gene is TRBJ1-6, the V gene TRBV12-3 or TRBV12-4; the D gene is possibly TRBD1 (5 bases). With 5 bases removed from V and 9 bases from J, the gap between germline ends came to 14 bases. CDR3 size: 14 residues. The CDR3 here is CASSPGGERSPLHF. The DNA for the CDR3 is TGTGCCAGCAGTCCCGGAGGGGAACGTTCACCCCTCCACTTT.

This clonotype was counted ten times or more. This chain links TRBV18 with TRBJ1-2; tentative D call: TRBD1 (5 bases). CDR3 length: 14 amino acids. Germline assignment: CDR1 KGHSH and CDR2 LQKENI. The V gene lost 0 bases and the J gene lost 4 bases, with 9 bases spanning the gap. DNA for the CDR3: TGTGCCAGCTCACCACCGACAGAGTCCTATGGCTACACCTTC. Translating it yields CASSPPTESYGYTF.

V and J are TRBV3-1 and TRBJ1-5, with TRBD1 identical over 8 bases. The trim removed 1 base at V and 9 bases at J, leaving 5 bases unmatched. The CDR3 covers 14 residues. The V gene's germline CDR1 is LGHDT and CDR2 YNNKEL (reference sequence). DNA for the CDR3: TGTGCCAGCAGCCAAGGGCAGGGGGCTATGCCCCAGCATTTT. Translating gives CASSQGQGAMPQHF. The variable domain in full, with the rest retrieved from reference TRBV3-1 and TRBJ1-5, is DTAVSQTPKYLVTQMGNDKSIKCEQNLGHDTMYWYKQDSKKFLKIMFSYNNKELIINETVPNRFSPKSPDKAHLNLHINSLELGDSAVYFCASSQGQGAMPQHFGDGTRLSIL.

Many counts were recorded for this clonotype. The rearrangement uses TRBV20-1 and TRBJ1-5; no clear D gene. CDR1 and CDR2 from the germline V gene are DFQATT and SNEGSKA (reference sequence). Trimming took 2 bases from V and 4 from J, leaving 9 bases between them. The CDR3 covers 13 residues. For the CDR3, the DNA is TGCAGTGCTAGAACCTTCCTAAATCAGCCCCAGCATTTT. Its translation: CSARTFLNQPQHF.

Details on this clonotype: Since a much larger clone is just one base distant, this may be a read error. V usage is TRBV12-3 or TRBV12-4 and J usage is TRBJ1-2; D not certain. Trimming shortened V by 10 bases and J by 6 bases, and 21 bases separated the two germline ends. This CDR3 is built from 14 residues. CDR3 sequence reads: CANTPGGSFNGYTF. The CDR3 DNA follows: TGTGCCAACACCCCGGGAGGATCATTCAATGGCTACACCTTC.

This clonotype was detected ten times or more. CDR3 nucleotides: TGTGCCAGTAGTTTTCCAGCGACGAACACCGGGGAGCTGTTTTTT. As protein: CASSFPATNTGELFF. The V call is TRBV19, the J call TRBJ2-2; D unclear. Germline V lookup: CDR1 LNHDA, CDR2 SQIVND (reference sequence). V lost 5 bases to trimming and J lost 0 bases, with 10 bases between them. The CDR3 consists of 15 residues.

This clonotype came up many times. CDR3 sequence reads: CASSPSINNSPLHF. In nucleotides, the CDR3 is TGTGCCAGCTCACCAAGCATAAATAATTCACCCCTCCACTTT. The V and J genes are TRBV18 and TRBJ1-6; D is ambiguous. The germline gives CDR1 KGHSH, CDR2 LQKENI. V lost 2 bases, J lost 5 bases, and 7 bases lay in between. CDR3 length: 14 residues.

The sample holds many counts of this clonotype. The chain links TRBV20-1 to TRBJ2-7; D is unclear. This CDR3 is built from 11 residues. Germline loops: CDR1 DFQATT, CDR2 SNEGSKA (reference sequence). Trimming pared 3 bases from V and 3 bases from J, leaving 6 bases between. The CDR3 sequence: CSASLLYEQYF. The CDR3 DNA reads TGCAGTGCTAGTTTACTCTACGAGCAGTACTTC.

J is TRBJ2-2 and V is TRBV4-2, with D maybe TRBD2 (5 bases). V was trimmed by 3 bases and J by 7 bases, leaving 15 bases between them. The CDR3 is made up of 15 amino acids. Germline CDR1 is LGHNA and CDR2 is YNFKEQ. For the CDR3, the DNA is TGTGCCAGCAGCCAGGACTGGCTGGTGGACGGGGAGCTGTTTTTT. This sequence encodes CASSQDWLVDGELFF.

A few counts support this clonotype. The chain uses TRBV6-5 and TRBJ2-7; D assignment may be TRBD1 or TRBD2 (5 bases each). V was trimmed by 7 bases and J by 5 bases, leaving 24 bases between them. CDR3 length: 16 amino acids. The germline CDR1 and CDR2 sequences are MNHEY and SVGAGI. CDR3 DNA sequence: TGTGCCAGCACCGTAGGTAGGCAGGGAGCAAGGAACGAGCAGTACTTC. It translates to CASTVGRQGARNEQYF.

This clonotype was seen at least ten times. This chain connects TRBV10-1 to TRBJ2-4, with D perhaps TRBD2 (5 bases). This CDR3 has 17 residues. V lost 5 bases, J lost 6 bases, and 23 bases lay in between. Germline CDR1 WNHNN, CDR2 SYGVQD (reference sequence). This CDR3 is CASSPPSRLRGRNIQYF. CDR3 DNA sequence: TGCGCCAGCAGTCCCCCGTCTAGACTGCGAGGGAGAAACATTCAGTACTTC.

The table lists this clonotype with many counts. CDR3 in DNA: TGTGCCAGCAGACCCAAATTAACAGGTAACACTGAAGCTTTCTTT. Translated, it gives CASRPKLTGNTEAFF. This chain uses TRBV6-2 or TRBV6-3 with TRBJ1-1; TRBD1 is a possible D gene (5 bases). CDR3 length: 15 amino acids. CDR1 and CDR2 (germline): MNHEY, SVGEGT. V lost 6 bases and J 2 bases, leaving 16 bases between the germline ends.

Ten or more counts support this clonotype. The chain links TRBV6-1 to TRBJ1-1; D gene unclear. There are 12 residues in the CDR3. Per the germline V gene, CDR1 is MNHNS and CDR2 is SASEGT. The V and J ends lost 5 bases and 2 bases respectively, with 6 bases between them. Here the CDR3 reads CASSRRNTEAFF. The CDR3 nucleotides are TGTGCCAGCAGTCGTAGAAACACTGAAGCTTTCTTT.

This clonotype was observed at least ten times. The V and J genes are TRBV3-1 and TRBJ2-7; D gene uncertain. CDR3 length: 15 residues. Looked up from germline, CDR1 is LGHDT and CDR2 is YNNKEL (reference sequence). V was trimmed by 8 bases and J by 5 bases, leaving 22 bases between them. CDR3 sequence (DNA): TGTGCCAGCGGGCTTTGGGCCACAGCGCACCACGAGCAGTACTTC. It translates to CASGLWATAHHEQYF.

This clonotype was picked up many times. The chain links TRBV29-1 to TRBJ2-7; D ambiguous. Germline CDR1 SQVTM, CDR2 ANQGSEA. There are 11 residues in the CDR3. V lost 7 bases and J lost 0, with 7 bases in between. As DNA, the CDR3 is TGCAGCGGGGCAGGCTCCTACGAGCAGTACTTC. Its translation: CSGAGSYEQYF.

V usage is TRBV3-1 and J usage is TRBJ1-1; D is undetermined. V was trimmed by 0 bases and J by 10 bases, leaving 15 bases between them. The CDR3 runs to 14 residues. CDR1 and CDR2 (germline): LGHDT, YNNKEL (reference sequence). The CDR3 nucleotides read TGTGCCAGCAGCCAAGATTCGGTCAGCGGGCCAGCTTTCTTT. It specifies CASSQDSVSGPAFF.

Ten or more counts support this clonotype. The chain uses TRBV20-1 and TRBJ2-7; 7 bases match TRBD2. CDR3 size: 13 residues. V lost 5 bases and J lost 1; bases outside the gene matches: 5. Per germline, CDR1 DFQATT and CDR2 SNEGSKA (reference sequence). The CDR3 spells CSAYRGGSYEQYF. The DNA for the CDR3 is TGCAGTGCTTACCGCGGGGGTTCCTACGAGCAGTACTTC.

This chain joins TRBV20-1 and TRBJ2-4; 9 bases are a match to TRBD1. CDR1 DFQATT and CDR2 SNEGSKA come from the germline V gene (reference sequence). The CDR3 spans 18 residues. Germline trimming cut 1 base from V and 5 bases from J; bases unmatched to any gene: 15. The CDR3 protein is CSARVTGGRGYWENIQYF. The CDR3 DNA reads as TGCAGTGCTAGAGTCACAGGGGGCCGGGGGTATTGGGAAAACATTCAGTACTTC.

The chain uses TRBV20-1 and TRBJ1-1; D is perhaps TRBD1 (5 bases). There are 12 residues in the CDR3. Germline lookup yields CDR1 DFQATT and CDR2 SNEGSKA (reference sequence). With 5 bases removed from V and 3 bases from J, the gap between germline ends came to 10 bases. The CDR3 sequence: CSAPRDDTEAFF. DNA of the CDR3: TGCAGTGCTCCCCGGGACGACACTGAAGCTTTCTTT.

This chain connects TRBV12-3 or TRBV12-4 to TRBJ2-3; D possibly uses TRBD1 or TRBD2 (5 bases each). CDR3 size: 15 residues. The V end lost 3 bases, the J end lost 0 bases, and 10 bases lay between the germline ends. The CDR3 nucleotides read TGTGCCAGCAGTTTGGGACCCGAAAGCACAGATACGCAGTATTTT. This gives the protein CASSLGPESTDTQYF.

This chain connects TRBV29-1 to TRBJ2-7, with no clear D. The V end lost 4 bases, the J end lost 0 bases, and 7 bases lay between the germline ends. Germline CDR1 SQVTM, CDR2 ANQGSEA. This CDR3 region has 12 residues. This chain's CDR3 is CSVGLSSYEQYF. CDR3 DNA: TGCAGCGTTGGGCTAAGCTCCTACGAGCAGTACTTC.

This chain uses TRBV10-2 with TRBJ2-1, with 10 bases fitting TRBD2. V was clipped by 7 bases and J by 6 bases; unmatched bases: 6. This CDR3 comprises 14 residues. CDR1 WSHSY and CDR2 SAAADI come from the germline V gene. CDR3 protein: CASNLAGDFNEQFF. As DNA, the CDR3 is TGCGCCAGCAATCTAGCGGGAGATTTCAATGAGCAGTTCTTC.